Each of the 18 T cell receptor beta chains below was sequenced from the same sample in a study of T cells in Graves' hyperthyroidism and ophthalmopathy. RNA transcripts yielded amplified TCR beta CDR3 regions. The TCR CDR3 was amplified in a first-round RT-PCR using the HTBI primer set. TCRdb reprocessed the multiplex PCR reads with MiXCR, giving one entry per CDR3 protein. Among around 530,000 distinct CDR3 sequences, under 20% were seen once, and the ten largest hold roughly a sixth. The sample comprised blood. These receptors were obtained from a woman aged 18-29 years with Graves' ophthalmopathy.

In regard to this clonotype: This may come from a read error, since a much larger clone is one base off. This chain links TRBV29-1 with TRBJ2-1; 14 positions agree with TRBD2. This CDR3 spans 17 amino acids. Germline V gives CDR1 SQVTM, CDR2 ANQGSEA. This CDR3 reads CSVDRGLAGAHYSEQFF. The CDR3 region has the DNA TGCAGCGTTGACCGGGGACTAGCGGGAGCCCACTACAGTGAGCAGTTCTTC.

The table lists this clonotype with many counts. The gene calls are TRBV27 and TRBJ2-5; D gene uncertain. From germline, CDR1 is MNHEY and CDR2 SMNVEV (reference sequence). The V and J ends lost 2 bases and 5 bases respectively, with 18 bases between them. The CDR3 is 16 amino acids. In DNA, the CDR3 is TGTGCCAGCAGTTTAGGGGTGGCTACTTCTTTGGAGACCCAGTACTTC. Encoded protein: CASSLGVATSLETQYF.

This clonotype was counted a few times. The DNA for the CDR3 is TGTGCCAGCAGCGCCGCGGTGGGGGTATTGCAGTATTTT. Translation gives CASSAAVGVLQYF. This chain connects TRBV2 to TRBJ2-3, with D possibly called TRBD1 or TRBD2 (5 bases each). Trimming removed 6 bases from V and 11 bases from J, with 18 bases in between. Germline assignment: CDR1 SNHLY and CDR2 FYNNEI. There are 13 residues in the CDR3. Using reference TRBV2 and TRBJ2-3 for the parts outside the CDR3, the full variable domain is EPEVTQTPSHQVTQMGQEVILRCVPISNHLYFYWYRQILGQKVEFLVSFYNNEISEKSEIFDDQFSVERPDGSNFTLKIRSTKLEDSAMYFCASSAAVGVLQYFGPGTRLTVL.

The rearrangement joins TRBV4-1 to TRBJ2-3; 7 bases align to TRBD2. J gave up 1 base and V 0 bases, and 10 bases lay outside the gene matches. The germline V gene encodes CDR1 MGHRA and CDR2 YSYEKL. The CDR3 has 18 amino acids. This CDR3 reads CASSQDSPGLVGTDTQYF. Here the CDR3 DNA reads TGCGCCAGCAGCCAAGATTCCCCCGGACTAGTCGGCACAGATACGCAGTATTTT.

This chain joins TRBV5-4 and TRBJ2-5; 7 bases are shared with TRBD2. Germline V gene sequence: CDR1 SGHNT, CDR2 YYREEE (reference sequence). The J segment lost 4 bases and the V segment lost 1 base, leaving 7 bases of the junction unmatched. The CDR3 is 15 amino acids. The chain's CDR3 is CASSLLSSGIETQYF. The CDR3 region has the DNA TGTGCCAGCAGCTTGCTCTCTAGCGGCATAGAGACCCAGTACTTC.

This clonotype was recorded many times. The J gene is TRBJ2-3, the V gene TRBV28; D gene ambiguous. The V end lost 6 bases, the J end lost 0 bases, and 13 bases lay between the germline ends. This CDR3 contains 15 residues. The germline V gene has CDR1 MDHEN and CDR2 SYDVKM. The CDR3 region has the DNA TGTGCCAGCAGGTTGGCGTGGGGTAGCACAGATACGCAGTATTTT. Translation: CASRLAWGSTDTQYF.

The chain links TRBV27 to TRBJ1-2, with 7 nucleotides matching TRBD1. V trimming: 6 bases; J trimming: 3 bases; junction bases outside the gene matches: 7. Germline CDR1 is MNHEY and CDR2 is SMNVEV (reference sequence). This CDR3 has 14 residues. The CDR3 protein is CASSADREHYGYTF. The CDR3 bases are TGTGCCAGCAGCGCAGACAGGGAACACTATGGCTACACCTTC.

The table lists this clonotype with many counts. The CDR3 spells CATSPRTGVQETQYF. The CDR3 DNA sequence: TGTGCCACCAGCCCGAGGACGGGAGTTCAGGAGACCCAGTACTTC. The J gene is TRBJ2-5, the V gene TRBV15, with TRBD2 as a possible D gene (6 bases). Germline values: CDR1 LNHNV, CDR2 YYDKDF (reference sequence). The V and J ends lost 5 bases and 5 bases respectively, with 18 bases between them. The CDR3 contains 15 residues.

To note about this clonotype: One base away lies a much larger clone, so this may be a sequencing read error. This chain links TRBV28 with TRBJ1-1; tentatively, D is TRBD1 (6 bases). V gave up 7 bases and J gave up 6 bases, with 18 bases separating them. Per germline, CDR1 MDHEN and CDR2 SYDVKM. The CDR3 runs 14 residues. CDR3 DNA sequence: TGTGCCAGCACCCAGGGGCCGCCGGGGGCTGAAGCTTTCTTT. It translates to CASTQGPPGAEAFF.

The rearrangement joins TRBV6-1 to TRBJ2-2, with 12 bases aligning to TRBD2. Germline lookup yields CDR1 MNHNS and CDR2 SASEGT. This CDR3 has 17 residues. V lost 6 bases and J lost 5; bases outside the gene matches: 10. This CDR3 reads CASRGITSGRRTGELFF. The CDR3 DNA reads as TGTGCCAGCAGGGGAATTACTAGCGGGAGGAGGACCGGGGAGCTGTTTTTT.

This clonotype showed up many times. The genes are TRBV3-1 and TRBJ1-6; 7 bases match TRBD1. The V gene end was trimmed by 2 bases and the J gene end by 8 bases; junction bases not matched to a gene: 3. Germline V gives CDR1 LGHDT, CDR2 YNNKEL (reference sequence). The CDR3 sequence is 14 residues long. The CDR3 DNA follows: TGTGCCAGCAGCCAATCGACAGGGTATTCACCCCTCCACTTT. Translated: CASSQSTGYSPLHF.

CDR3 residues: CASAPKRTRNTEAFF. DNA for the CDR3: TGTGCCAGTGCCCCCAAGAGGACGCGGAACACTGAAGCTTTCTTT. This chain uses TRBV19 with TRBJ1-1; no clear D. The CDR3 sequence is 15 residues long. The germline CDR1 and CDR2 sequences are LNHDA and SQIVND (reference sequence). V lost 8 bases and J lost 1, with 17 bases in between.

The DNA for the CDR3 is TGTGCCAGTAGGGACAGGGGGCAAGGCAATGAGCAGTTCTTC. Encoded protein: CASRDRGQGNEQFF. V is TRBV19 and J is TRBJ2-1, with 11 bases fitting TRBD1. Trimming at V came to 6 bases and at J to 6 bases, leaving 4 bases not matched to a gene. The CDR3 covers 14 residues. Germline lookup yields CDR1 LNHDA and CDR2 SQIVND (reference sequence).

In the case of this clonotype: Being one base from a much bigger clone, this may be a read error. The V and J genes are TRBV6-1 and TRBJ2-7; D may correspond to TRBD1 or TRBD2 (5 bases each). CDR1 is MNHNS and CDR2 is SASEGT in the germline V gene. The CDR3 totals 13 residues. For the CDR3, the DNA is TGTGCCAGCAGCGGGGCGGCTGGGTACGAGCAGTGCTTC. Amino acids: CASSGAAGYEQCF.

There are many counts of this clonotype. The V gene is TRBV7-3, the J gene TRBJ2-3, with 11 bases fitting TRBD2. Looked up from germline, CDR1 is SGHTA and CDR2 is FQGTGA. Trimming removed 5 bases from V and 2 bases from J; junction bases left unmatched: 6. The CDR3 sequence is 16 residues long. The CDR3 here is CASSGSGGATTDTQYF. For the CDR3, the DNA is TGTGCCAGCAGCGGTAGCGGGGGGGCCACCACAGATACGCAGTATTTT. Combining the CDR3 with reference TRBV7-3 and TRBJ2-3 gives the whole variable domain GAGVSQTPSNKVTEKGKYVELRCDPISGHTALYWYRQSLGQGPEFLIYFQGTGAADDSGLPNDRFFAVRPEGSVSTLKIQRTERGDSAVYLCASSGSGGATTDTQYFGPGTRLTVL.

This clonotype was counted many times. The CDR3 region is CASSFPQGLVAYEQYF. In DNA form, the CDR3 reads TGTGCCAGCAGTTTCCCACAGGGGTTGGTAGCCTACGAGCAGTACTTC. The chain recombines TRBV28 with TRBJ2-7, with 7 bases lining up with TRBD1. The CDR3 has 16 amino acids. Germline V gene lookup returns CDR1 MDHEN and CDR2 SYDVKM. V was clipped by 3 bases and J by 2 bases; unmatched bases: 10.

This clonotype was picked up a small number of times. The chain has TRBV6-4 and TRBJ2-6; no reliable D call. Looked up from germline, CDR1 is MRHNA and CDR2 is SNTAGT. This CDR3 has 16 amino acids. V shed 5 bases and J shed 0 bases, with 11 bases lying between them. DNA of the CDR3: TGTGCCAGCAGTCCGGCAACAGCCTCTGGGGCCAACGTCCTGACTTTC. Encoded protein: CASSPATASGANVLTF.

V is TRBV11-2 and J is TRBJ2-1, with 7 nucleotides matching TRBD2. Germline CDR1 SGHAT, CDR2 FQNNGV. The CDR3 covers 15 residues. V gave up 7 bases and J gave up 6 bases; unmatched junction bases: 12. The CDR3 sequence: CASTMGGVKANEQFF. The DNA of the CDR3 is TGTGCCAGCACCATGGGGGGGGTGAAAGCCAATGAGCAGTTCTTC. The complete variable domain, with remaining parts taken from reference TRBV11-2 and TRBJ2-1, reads EAGVAQSPRYKIIEKRQSVAFWCNPISGHATLYWYQQILGQGPKLLIQFQNNGVVDDSQLPKDRFSAERLKGVDSTLKIQPAKLEDSAVYLCASTMGGVKANEQFFGPGTRLTVL.